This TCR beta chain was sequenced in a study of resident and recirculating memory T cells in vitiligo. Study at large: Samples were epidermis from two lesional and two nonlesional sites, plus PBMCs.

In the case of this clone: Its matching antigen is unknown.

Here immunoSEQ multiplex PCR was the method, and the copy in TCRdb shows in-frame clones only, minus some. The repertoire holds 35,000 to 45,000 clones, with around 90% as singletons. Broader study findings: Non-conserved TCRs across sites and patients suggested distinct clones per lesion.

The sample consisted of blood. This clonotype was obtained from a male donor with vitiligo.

The CDR3 region has the DNA TGTGCCAGCAGCCCATTGGGACTAGTGGTCCCAGATACGCAGTATTTT. Protein: CASSPLGLVVPDTQYF. V is TRBV7-2 and J is TRBJ2-3; 8 bases are shared with TRBD2. The trim removed 5 bases at V and 4 bases at J, leaving 11 bases unmatched. The CDR3 is made up of 16 amino acids. Looked up from germline, CDR1 is SGHTA and CDR2 is FQGNSA.